A single sample gave rise to the 16 T cell receptor beta chains below, sequenced in a study of graft-versus-host responses after intestinal transplantation. These receptors are not linked to any known antigen. Some clones are missing from TCRdb's copy, which holds only in-frame ones; the method was immunoSEQ multiplex PCR. The table records 85,000 to 100,000 clones, around 90% of them present only once. The specimen was unstimulated CD4+ T cells sorted from spleen or lymph node cells, collected before intestinal transplant. These receptors were taken from a human donor who received an intestinal transplant.

The rearrangement joins TRBV2 to TRBJ2-2, with 8 positions matching TRBD2. Trimming at V came to 7 bases and at J to 1 base, leaving 2 bases not matched to a gene. CDR3 size: 14 residues. Germline CDR1 SNHLY, CDR2 FYNNEI. The CDR3 bases are TGTGCCAGCACCGCGGGAGGGAACACCGGGGAGCTGTTTTTT. Its translation is CASTAGGNTGELFF.

In its sample, this clone was seen once. This sequence joins TRBV28 and TRBJ1-2, with D hard to call. The CDR3 contains 12 residues. CDR1 MDHEN and CDR2 SYDVKM come from the germline V gene. Trimming removed 6 bases at V and 7 bases at J, with 12 bases between. The CDR3 bases are TGTGCCAGCAGCAGGTCGTTAGGTGGCTACACCTTC. It specifies CASSRSLGGYTF.

V usage is TRBV7-2 and J usage is TRBJ2-3, with a weak D call TRBD2 (6 bases). This CDR3 has 15 residues. Looked up from germline, CDR1 is SGHTA and CDR2 is FQGNSA. Between the trimmed V and J ends, which lost 4 bases and 2 bases, there was a span of 13 bases. The CDR3 region is CASSSSGLHTDTQYF. CDR3 DNA: TGTGCCAGCAGCTCATCGGGACTTCACACAGATACGCAGTATTTT. The complete variable domain, with remaining parts taken from reference TRBV7-2 and TRBJ2-3, reads GAGVSQSPSNKVTEKGKDVELRCDPISGHTALYWYRQSLGQGLEFLIYFQGNSAPDKSGLPSDRFSAERTGGSVSTLTIQRTQQEDSAVYLCASSSSGLHTDTQYFGPGTRLTVL.

The chain has TRBV30 and TRBJ2-2; D gene unclear. Germline V CDR1 and CDR2: GTSNPN, SVGIG (reference sequence). V was pared by 1 base and J by 4 bases, with 7 bases between. The CDR3 is 13 amino acids. The CDR3: CAWSAWSTGELFF. The CDR3 DNA reads TGTGCCTGGAGTGCGTGGAGCACCGGGGAGCTGTTTTTT.

In its sample, this clone was seen once. This chain links TRBV5-1 with TRBJ2-3; 8 bases fit TRBD1. V shed 0 bases and J 0 bases; nucleotides not matched to a gene: 3. The CDR3 has 16 residues. Germline CDR1 reads SGHRS; CDR2 reads YFSETQ. The DNA for the CDR3 is TGCGCCAGCAGCTTGGATGGGACAGGTAGCACAGATACGCAGTATTTT. Translated: CASSLDGTGSTDTQYF.

The J gene is TRBJ2-7, the V gene TRBV6-5; D is unclear. This CDR3 spans 12 amino acids. V was clipped by 4 bases and J by 2 bases, with 6 bases between them. CDR1 is MNHEY and CDR2 is SVGAGI in the germline V gene. The CDR3 bases are TGTGCCAGCAGTTCATCCACCTACGAGCAGTACTTC. Encoded protein: CASSSSTYEQYF.

The chain carries TRBV27 and TRBJ2-1; 12 bases agree with TRBD2. Looked up from germline, CDR1 is MNHEY and CDR2 is SMNVEV (reference sequence). J lost 9 bases, V lost 3 bases, and 9 bases had no gene match. The CDR3 is 16 residues long. The DNA for the CDR3 is TGTGCCAGCAGTTTTGGCACTAGCGGGGGGTATAGTGAGCAGTTCTTC. Translated, it gives CASSFGTSGGYSEQFF.

CDR3 DNA sequence: TGTGCCAGCAGTGAAGCTCAACAGGGCCTACACCGGGAGCAGTTCTTC. It translates to CASSEAQQGLHREQFF. V usage is TRBV6-1 and J usage is TRBJ2-1; a weak D match, TRBD1 (6 bases). Between the trimmed V and J ends, which lost 0 bases and 10 bases, there was a span of 19 bases. Germline V gives CDR1 MNHNS, CDR2 SASEGT. CDR3 size: 16 residues.

J is TRBJ2-2 and V is TRBV6-5; D might be TRBD1 (6 bases). The germline CDR1 and CDR2 sequences are MNHEY and SVGAGI. This CDR3 comprises 15 residues. V gave up 2 bases and J gave up 1 base, with 8 bases separating them. The CDR3 DNA reads as TGTGCCAGCAGTTACGCGGACAGGAACACCGGGGAGCTGTTTTTT. It codes for CASSYADRNTGELFF.

The chain links TRBV5-5 to TRBJ1-5; D is unresolved. Germline assignment: CDR1 SGHKS and CDR2 YYEKEE (reference sequence). The CDR3 consists of 16 residues. V lost 5 bases and J lost 0, with 15 bases in between. The CDR3 DNA is TGTGCCAGCAGTTCCCCTCCCGACATTAGCAATCAGCCCCAGCATTTT. As protein: CASSSPPDISNQPQHF.

CDR3 amino acids: CASSIGRAVAKNIQYF. The CDR3 DNA sequence: TGTGCCAGTAGTATAGGCAGGGCGGTAGCCAAAAACATTCAGTACTTC. V gene TRBV19 combines with J gene TRBJ2-4, with a possible D match to TRBD1 (5 bases). With 1 base removed from V and 0 bases from J, the gap between germline ends came to 10 bases. Germline CDR1 and CDR2: LNHDA and SQIVND (reference sequence). CDR3 size: 16 residues.

The CDR3 nucleotides read TGTGCCAGCAGCCCCGGACAGGGCCCCTACGAGCAGTACTTC. Protein sequence: CASSPGQGPYEQYF. This chain uses TRBV28 with TRBJ2-7; 8 positions agree with TRBD1. Unmatched junction bases numbered 6, after V lost 6 bases and J lost 2 bases. The CDR3 runs to 14 residues. CDR1 is MDHEN, CDR2 SYDVKM, per germline.

CDR3 nucleotides: TGTGCCTGGAGTGCCCGGACAGGTTCTTCTAACTATGGCTACACCTTC. Its protein product is CAWSARTGSSNYGYTF. The gene calls are TRBV30 and TRBJ1-2, with 7 positions matching TRBD1. The CDR3 loop spans 16 amino acids. The V segment lost 1 base and the J segment 0 bases; nucleotides outside the gene matches: 8. CDR1 GTSNPN and CDR2 SVGIG come from the germline V gene (reference sequence).

This clone was picked up one time. The rearrangement links TRBV7-6 to TRBJ2-7; no definite D call. Looked up from germline, CDR1 is SGHVS and CDR2 is FNYEAQ. The CDR3 has 14 amino acids. V lost 1 base to trimming and J lost 3 bases, with 10 bases between them. The CDR3 region is CASSLGGFLYEQYF. Written as DNA, the CDR3 is TGTGCCAGCAGCTTAGGAGGTTTCCTCTACGAGCAGTACTTC.

This clone was counted once. V usage is TRBV27 and J usage is TRBJ2-3, with D uncertain. Trimming took 5 bases from V and 6 from J, leaving 6 bases between them. The CDR3 consists of 11 residues. Per the germline V gene, CDR1 is MNHEY and CDR2 is SMNVEV (reference sequence). Here the CDR3 DNA reads TGTGCCAGCAGTCTTGGCGATACGCAGTATTTT. Its translation: CASSLGDTQYF.

V gene TRBV20-1 combines with J gene TRBJ1-2; D gene uncertain. V was shortened by 5 bases and J by 13 bases, with 14 bases between the two germline ends. Germline CDR1 DFQATT, CDR2 SNEGSKA (reference sequence). The CDR3 is 10 amino acids. CDR3 nucleotide sequence: TGCAGTGCTCGCACTCTATCGGGCACCTTC. Translating gives CSARTLSGTF.